Following are 24 T cell receptor beta chains from one sample sequenced in a study of Graves' ophthalmopathy and Graves' hyperthyroidism. As the template, RNA transcripts were used to amplify TCR beta CDR3 regions. The library came from an HTBI-primed first-round RT-PCR and a second-round multiplex PCR. MiXCR, run by TCRdb on the multiplex PCR reads, gives a single entry per CDR3 protein. The sample carries about 230,000 distinct CDR3 sequences, around 42% recorded once. Source material: peripheral blood. These receptors all come from an adult man with Graves' ophthalmopathy.

Details on this clonotype: A much larger clone lies a single base off, so this may be a read error. This chain joins TRBV15 and TRBJ1-5; D gene unclear. Germline V gene data show CDR1 as LNHNV and CDR2 as YYDKDF (reference sequence). The length of the CDR3 is 14 residues. The CDR3 here is CATSGDLAYQPQHF. CDR3 bases: TGTGCCACCAGCGGAGATTTGGCGTATCAGCCCCAGCATTTT.

This clonotype was counted between two and nine times. CDR3 sequence: CASSLGLEGTEAFF. CDR3 DNA: TGTGCCAGCAGCTTGGGACTTGAAGGCACTGAAGCTTTCTTT. This chain joins TRBV5-6 and TRBJ1-1; D gene unclear. This CDR3 has 14 residues. Germline CDR1 reads SGHDT; CDR2 reads YYEEEE. V gave up 0 bases and J gave up 4 bases, with 10 bases separating them.

For this clonotype: With a much larger clone just one base away, this may be a read error. The chain recombines TRBV12-3 or TRBV12-4 with TRBJ2-7; D remains unclear. V lost 6 bases and J lost 2, with 5 bases in between. The CDR3 length is 11 residues. In DNA form, the CDR3 reads TGTGCCAGCAGCCAACCCTACGAGCAGTACTTC. As protein: CASSQPYEQYF.

The rearrangement joins TRBV24-1 to TRBJ1-5; no firm D call. CDR3 length: 12 amino acids. Between the trimmed V and J ends, which lost 4 bases and 7 bases, there was a span of 7 bases. The germline V gene has CDR1 KGHDR and CDR2 SFDVKD. The CDR3 bases are TGTGCCACCAGTGACGCTCAACAGCCCCAGCATTTT. Amino acids: CATSDAQQPQHF.

The chain uses TRBV9 and TRBJ2-7; 7 bases are shared with TRBD1. The V gene end was trimmed by 4 bases and the J gene end by 6 bases; junction bases not matched to a gene: 4. The CDR3 covers 12 residues. CDR1 and CDR2 from the germline V gene are SGDLS and YYNGEE. The CDR3 sequence: CASSQRTGEQYF. The CDR3 DNA reads TGTGCCAGCAGCCAAAGGACAGGCGAGCAGTACTTC. The entire variable domain, with the rest obtained from reference TRBV9 and TRBJ2-7, is as follows: DSGVTQTPKHLITATGQRVTLRCSPRSGDLSVYWYQQSLDQGLQFLIQYYNGEERAKGNILERFSAQQFPDLHSELNLSSLELGDSALYFCASSQRTGEQYFGPGTRLTVT.

This chain connects TRBV9 to TRBJ1-5; D is uncertain. Germline V CDR1 and CDR2: SGDLS, YYNGEE. The CDR3 is made up of 14 amino acids. V was clipped by 0 bases and J by 6 bases, with 10 bases between them. As DNA, the CDR3 is TGTGCCAGCAGCGTAGCGGTGGATACTCAGCCCCAGCATTTT. Translating gives CASSVAVDTQPQHF.

V is TRBV9 and J is TRBJ2-5; no definite D call. The length of the CDR3 is 15 residues. Per germline, CDR1 SGDLS and CDR2 YYNGEE. V was pared by 0 bases and J by 3 bases, with 12 bases between. Here the CDR3 DNA reads TGTGCCAGCAGCGTAGTAGGTTTTGGGGAAGAGACCCAGTACTTC. Protein: CASSVVGFGEETQYF.

Comments on this clonotype: One end of the junction is discordant with germline, which a read error may explain. The chain is built from TRBV7-9 and TRBJ2-7; TRBD1 aligns across 10 bases. The germline gives CDR1 SEHNR, CDR2 FQNEAQ (reference sequence). There are 14 residues in the CDR3. The CDR3 DNA reads TGTGCCAGCAGCTCCAAAAACGGACAGGGGGACTGGTTCTTC. It translates to CASSSKNGQGDWFF. Variable domain in full (rest from reference TRBV7-9 and TRBJ2-7): DTGVSQNPRHKITKRGQNVTFRCDPISEHNRLYWYRQTLGQGPEFLTYFQNEAQLEKSRLLSDRFSAERPKGSFSTLEIQRTEQGDSAMYLCASSSKNGQGDWFFGPGTRLTVT.

Many counts were recorded for this clonotype. This chain connects TRBV11-2 to TRBJ1-2, with 7 bases that match TRBD1. The CDR3 length is 12 residues. Unmatched junction bases numbered 4, after V lost 6 bases and J lost 6 bases. CDR1 and CDR2 (germline): SGHAT, FQNNGV. The CDR3 region is CASSQQGNGYTF. The CDR3 nucleotides read TGTGCCAGCAGTCAACAGGGGAATGGCTACACCTTC.

Concerning this clonotype: The conserved phenylalanine or tryptophan is not found at the CDR3 terminus, so this likely reflects a read error. The DNA is omitted, as the CDR3 cannot be located on it reliably, and the CDR3 follows TCRdb's listing. This chain joins TRBV7-9 and TRBJ1-3; the table's D gene call, TRBD1, was not cross checked with the DNA. The germline CDR1 and CDR2 sequences are SEHNR and FQNEAQ (reference sequence). The CDR3 spans 12 residues, counting both ends. The CDR3 spells CASSNRETGGNA.

This clonotype appeared once. The chain couples TRBV2 to TRBJ1-2, with 9 bases matching TRBD1. J was trimmed by 6 bases and V by 7 bases; bases with no gene match: 9. Per the germline V gene, CDR1 is SNHLY and CDR2 is FYNNEI. The CDR3 spans 14 residues. The CDR3 protein is CASTWGQGFDGYTF. For the CDR3, the DNA is TGTGCCAGCACCTGGGGACAGGGTTTCGATGGCTACACCTTC.

The V gene is TRBV7-2, the J gene TRBJ1-2; a weak D match, TRBD1 (5 bases). Deletions cut 4 bases from V and 3 bases from J, with 15 bases between. Germline CDR1 SGHTA, CDR2 FQGNSA. This CDR3 is built from 15 residues. The CDR3 spells CASSSGFGDDYGYTF. CDR3 in DNA: TGTGCCAGCAGCTCAGGATTCGGGGACGACTATGGCTACACCTTC.

The chain couples TRBV24-1 to TRBJ2-7, with 7 bases matching TRBD1. Per germline, CDR1 KGHDR and CDR2 SFDVKD. V shed 5 bases, J shed 5 bases, and the junction held 14 bases outside the gene matches. This CDR3 is 16 amino acids long. The DNA of the CDR3 is TGTGCCACCAGTGCTAGAGGACAGGAGACAAGGGACGAGCAGTACTTC. Encoded protein: CATSARGQETRDEQYF.

The genes are TRBV9 and TRBJ2-5; D gene unclear. There are 17 residues in the CDR3. Per germline, CDR1 SGDLS and CDR2 YYNGEE. With 4 bases removed from V and 5 bases from J, the gap between germline ends came to 24 bases. The DNA of the CDR3 is TGTGCCAGCAGCCAGGCCAGGCGGCCTGGGCGGCGGGAGACCCAGTACTTC. It specifies CASSQARRPGRRETQYF.

The chain links TRBV2 to TRBJ1-4; a weak D match, TRBD1 (6 bases). Per germline, CDR1 SNHLY and CDR2 FYNNEI. This CDR3 region has 16 residues. V lost 5 bases and J lost 0, with 13 bases in between. CDR3 nucleotide sequence: TGTGCCAGCAGTCTGGACAGCCTTACAACTAATGAAAAACTGTTTTTT. Translation: CASSLDSLTTNEKLFF.

The J gene is TRBJ1-3, the V gene TRBV6-6; D gene unclear. The germline V gene encodes CDR1 MNHNY and CDR2 SVGAGI (reference sequence). V gave up 2 bases and J gave up 0 bases, with 11 bases separating them. The CDR3 runs to 16 residues. CDR3 DNA sequence: TGTGCCAGCAGTTACGTAACTACGTTCTCTGGAAACACCATATATTTT. Translation: CASSYVTTFSGNTIYF.

The chain joins TRBV7-8 to TRBJ1-1; perhaps TRBD1 as D (5 bases). Germline V gene lookup returns CDR1 SGHVS and CDR2 FQNEAQ. V dropped 7 bases and J dropped 4 bases, with 28 bases sitting between them. The CDR3 runs to 18 residues. The CDR3: CASIPREVVAGIPTEAFF. The CDR3 region has the DNA TGTGCCAGCATCCCGCGAGAGGTAGTGGCAGGGATCCCCACTGAAGCTTTCTTT.

J is TRBJ1-2 and V is TRBV7-3; 7 bases align to TRBD1. After removal of 7 bases from V and 0 bases from J, the junction contained 14 bases not matched to a gene. Germline CDR1 is SGHTA and CDR2 is FQGTGA. The CDR3 contains 17 residues. For the CDR3, the DNA is TGTGCCAGCACTGTAGACGAGGGGGCGAGAGCTAACTATGGCTACACCTTC. This codes for CASTVDEGARANYGYTF. Looking up the rest from reference TRBV7-3 and TRBJ1-2 gives the full variable domain: GAGVSQTPSNKVTEKGKYVELRCDPISGHTALYWYRQSLGQGPEFLIYFQGTGAADDSGLPNDRFFAVRPEGSVSTLKIQRTERGDSAVYLCASTVDEGARANYGYTFGSGTRLTVV.

CDR3 in amino acids: CASAGTTNEKLFF. As DNA, the CDR3 is TGCGCCAGCGCGGGGACAACTAATGAAAAACTGTTTTTT. The rearrangement links TRBV5-1 to TRBJ1-4; no definite D call. V was trimmed by 7 bases and J by 0 bases, leaving 7 bases between them. Per germline, CDR1 SGHRS and CDR2 YFSETQ. This CDR3 is 13 amino acids long.

The CDR3 loop is CASRPSQGASRETQYF. For the CDR3, the DNA is TGTGCCAGCAGGCCCTCCCAGGGGGCTAGTCGAGAGACCCAGTACTTC. The chain recombines TRBV6-6 with TRBJ2-5, with 8 bases matching TRBD1. CDR1 is MNHNY and CDR2 is SVGAGI in the germline V gene (reference sequence). V lost 6 bases to trimming and J lost 4 bases; unmatched junction nucleotides: 13. The CDR3 is 16 amino acids.

This clonotype has just a few counts. The chain carries TRBV19 and TRBJ1-5; no clear D. V was trimmed by 1 base and J by 1 base, leaving 5 bases between them. This CDR3 spans 14 amino acids. In germline, CDR1 is LNHDA, CDR2 SQIVND (reference sequence). CDR3 sequence (DNA): TGTGCCAGTAGTATAGTAAAGAGCAATCAGCCCCAGCATTTT. Amino acid sequence: CASSIVKSNQPQHF. Full variable domain (outside the CDR3, taken from reference TRBV19 and TRBJ1-5): DGGITQSPKYLFRKEGQNVTLSCEQNLNHDAMYWYRQDPGQGLRLIYYSQIVNDFQKGDIAEGYSVSREKKESFPLTVTSAQKNPTAFYLCASSIVKSNQPQHFGDGTRLSIL.

V gene TRBV24-1 combines with J gene TRBJ2-1, with a possible D match to TRBD1 (6 bases). V lost 0 bases and J 0 bases, leaving 14 bases between the germline ends. Germline CDR1 is KGHDR and CDR2 is SFDVKD. The CDR3 extends over 18 amino acids. The CDR3 nucleotides are TGTGCCACCAGTGATTTGCAAACGACAGGTAGCTCCTACAATGAGCAGTTCTTC. This translates into CATSDLQTTGSSYNEQFF.

In its sample, this clonotype was seen once. Being one base from a much bigger clone, this may be a read error. The gene calls are TRBV7-9 and TRBJ1-2; D is unclear. The CDR3 is 14 residues long. Looked up from germline, CDR1 is SEHNR and CDR2 is FQNEAQ (reference sequence). The DNA for the CDR3 is TGTGCCGGCAGCTATCACAACTCTAACTATGGCTACACCTTC. Amino acid sequence: CAGSYHNSNYGYTF. Full variable domain (outside the CDR3, taken from reference TRBV7-9 and TRBJ1-2): DTGVSQNPRHKITKRGQNVTFRCDPISEHNRLYWYRQTLGQGPEFLTYFQNEAQLEKSRLLSDRFSAERPKGSFSTLEIQRTEQGDSAMYLCAGSYHNSNYGYTFGSGTRLTVV.

This chain's CDR3 is CASSAALGGGQSQPQHF. For the CDR3, the DNA is TGTGCCAGCAGCGCGGCCCTTGGAGGGGGGCAAAGTCAGCCCCAGCATTTT. The J gene is TRBJ1-5, the V gene TRBV7-9, with TRBD1 as a possible D gene (6 bases). The CDR3 consists of 17 residues. Germline CDR1 and CDR2: SEHNR and FQNEAQ (reference sequence). Trimming took 5 bases from V and 6 from J, leaving 23 bases between them.